The present T cell receptor beta chain was sequenced within a study of technical replicates of blood from several donors. Data came from immunoSEQ multiplex PCR; TCRdb stores just in-frame clones and leaves some out. The sample lists about 97,000 clones, roughly 95% occurring once. The germline gives CDR1 GTSNPN, CDR2 SVGIG (reference sequence). Trimming shortened V by 5 bases and J by 3 bases, and 13 bases separated the two germline ends. This CDR3 region has 14 residues. The chain employs TRBV30 and TRBJ1-4; D is possibly TRBD1 (6 bases). Sequencing was carried out using T cells isolated from PBMCs. The receptor's source is a human donor in good health. The DNA for the CDR3 is TGTGCCTGGTCTCTCGACAGGCCTAATGAAAAACTGTTTTTT. It encodes CAWSLDRPNEKLFF.